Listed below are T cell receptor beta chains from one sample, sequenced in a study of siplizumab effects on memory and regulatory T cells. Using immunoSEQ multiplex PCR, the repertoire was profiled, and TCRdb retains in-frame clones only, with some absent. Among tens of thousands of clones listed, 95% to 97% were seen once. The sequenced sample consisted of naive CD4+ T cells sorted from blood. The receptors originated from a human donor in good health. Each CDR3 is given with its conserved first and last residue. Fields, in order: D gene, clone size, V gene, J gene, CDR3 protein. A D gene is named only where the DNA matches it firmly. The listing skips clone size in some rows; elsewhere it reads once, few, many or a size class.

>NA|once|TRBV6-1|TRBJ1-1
CASSRTGINTEAFF
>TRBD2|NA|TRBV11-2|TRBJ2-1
CASSSSAGGPNEQFF
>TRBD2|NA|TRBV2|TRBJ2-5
CASSSGEYQETQYF
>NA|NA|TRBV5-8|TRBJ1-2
CASSFSRDHYTF
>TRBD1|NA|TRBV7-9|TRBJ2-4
CASSLQGANNIQYF
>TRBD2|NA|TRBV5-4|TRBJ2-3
CASSWGGLAEGTDTQYF
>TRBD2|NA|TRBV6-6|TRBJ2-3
CASNSGSTDTQYF
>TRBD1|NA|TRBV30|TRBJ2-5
CACSGQGLGTQYF
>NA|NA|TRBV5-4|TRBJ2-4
CASSLGQGKNIQYF
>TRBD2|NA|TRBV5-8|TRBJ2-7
CASSSSGRAPYEQYF
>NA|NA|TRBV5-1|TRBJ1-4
CASSLARGNEKLFF
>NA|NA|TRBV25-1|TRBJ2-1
CASSEGTAGPYNEQFF
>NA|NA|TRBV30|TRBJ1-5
CAWSPGNSNQPQHF